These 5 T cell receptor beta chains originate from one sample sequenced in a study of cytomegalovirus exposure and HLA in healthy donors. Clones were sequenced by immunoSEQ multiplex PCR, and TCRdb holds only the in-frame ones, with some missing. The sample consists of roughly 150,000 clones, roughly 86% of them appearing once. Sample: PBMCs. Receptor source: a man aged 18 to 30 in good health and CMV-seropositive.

CDR3 bases: TGTGCCAGCTCACGCCTAATGAACACCGGGGAGCTGTTTTTT. Encoded protein: CASSRLMNTGELFF. The chain joins TRBV18 to TRBJ2-2; D is unclear. Per germline, CDR1 KGHSH and CDR2 LQKENI. This CDR3 comprises 14 residues. V was pared by 4 bases and J by 1 base, with 7 bases between.

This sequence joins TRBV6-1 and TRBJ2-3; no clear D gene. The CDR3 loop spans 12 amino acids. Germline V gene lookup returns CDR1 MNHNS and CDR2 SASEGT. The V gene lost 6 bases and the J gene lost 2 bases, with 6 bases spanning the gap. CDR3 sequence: CASSELTDTQYF. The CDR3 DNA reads TGTGCCAGCAGCGAGCTCACAGATACGCAGTATTTT.

DNA for the CDR3: TGCGCCAGCAGTGACCACCCGGGACTTAACTCCTACGAGCAGTACTTC. Protein sequence: CASSDHPGLNSYEQYF. J is TRBJ2-7 and V is TRBV10-1; tentative D call: TRBD2 (6 bases). This CDR3 comprises 16 residues. CDR1 is WNHNN, CDR2 SYGVQD, per germline (reference sequence). Deletions cut 3 bases from V and 0 bases from J, with 15 bases between.

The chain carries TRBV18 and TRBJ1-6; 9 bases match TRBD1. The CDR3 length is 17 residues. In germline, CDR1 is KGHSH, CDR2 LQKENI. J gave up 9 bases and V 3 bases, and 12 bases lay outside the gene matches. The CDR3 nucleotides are TGTGCCAGCTCACCGGTCAGACAGGGGGTGGGGATTTCACCCCTCCACTTT. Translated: CASSPVRQGVGISPLHF.

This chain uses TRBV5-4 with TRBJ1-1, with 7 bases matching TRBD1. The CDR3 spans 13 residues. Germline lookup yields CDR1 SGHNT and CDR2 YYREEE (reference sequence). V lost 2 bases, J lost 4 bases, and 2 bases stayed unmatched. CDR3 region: CASSFQGGTEAFF. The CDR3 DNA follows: TGTGCCAGCAGCTTCCAGGGGGGCACTGAAGCTTTCTTT.